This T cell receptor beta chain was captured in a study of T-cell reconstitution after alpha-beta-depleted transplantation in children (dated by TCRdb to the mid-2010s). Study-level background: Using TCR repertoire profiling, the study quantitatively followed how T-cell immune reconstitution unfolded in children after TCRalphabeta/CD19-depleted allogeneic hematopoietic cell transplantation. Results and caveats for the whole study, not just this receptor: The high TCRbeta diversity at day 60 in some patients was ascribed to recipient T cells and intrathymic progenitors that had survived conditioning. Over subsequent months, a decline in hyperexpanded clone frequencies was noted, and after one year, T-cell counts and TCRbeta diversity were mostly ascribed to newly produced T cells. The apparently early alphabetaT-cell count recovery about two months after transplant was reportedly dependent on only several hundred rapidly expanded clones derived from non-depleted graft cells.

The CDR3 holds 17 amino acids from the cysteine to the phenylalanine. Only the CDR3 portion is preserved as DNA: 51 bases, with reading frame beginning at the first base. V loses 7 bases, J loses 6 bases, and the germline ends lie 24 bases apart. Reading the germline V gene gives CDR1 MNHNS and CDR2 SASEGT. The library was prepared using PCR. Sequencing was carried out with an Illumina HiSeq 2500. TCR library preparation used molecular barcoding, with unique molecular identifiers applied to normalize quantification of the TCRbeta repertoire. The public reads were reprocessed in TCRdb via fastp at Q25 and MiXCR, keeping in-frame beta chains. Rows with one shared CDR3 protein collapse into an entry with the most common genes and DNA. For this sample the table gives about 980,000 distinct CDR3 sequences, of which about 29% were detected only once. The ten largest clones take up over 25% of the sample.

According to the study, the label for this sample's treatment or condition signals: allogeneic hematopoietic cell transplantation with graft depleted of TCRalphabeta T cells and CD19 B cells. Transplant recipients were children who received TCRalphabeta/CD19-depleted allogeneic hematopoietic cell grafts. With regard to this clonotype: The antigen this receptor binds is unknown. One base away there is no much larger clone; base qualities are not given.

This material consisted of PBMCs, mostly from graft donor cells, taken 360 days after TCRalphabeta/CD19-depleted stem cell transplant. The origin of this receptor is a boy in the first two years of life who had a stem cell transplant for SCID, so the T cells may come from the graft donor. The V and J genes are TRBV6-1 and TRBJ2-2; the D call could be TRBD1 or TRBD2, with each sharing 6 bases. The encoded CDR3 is CASTDEVGGGLSGELFF. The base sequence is TGTGCCAGCACCGATGAAGTGGGGGGCGGTTTATCCGGGGAGCTGTTTTTT.